This TCR beta chain was found in a study of blood T cells in healthy people across ages. Regarding the study as a whole: More naive CD4+ cells and higher diversity were found in long-lived than in aged donors. Naive T cell percentage showed a strong correlation with the diversity of TCR beta. PBMCs left unsorted prevented a conclusive naive versus antigen-experienced comparison.

Isolated per sample were at least 7 million PBMCs. In regard to this clonotype: As yet, its antigen is unknown.

CDR1 and CDR2 from the germline V gene are DFQATT and SNEGSKA (reference sequence). The CDR3 contains 14 residues. The trim removed 4 bases at V and 7 bases at J, leaving 8 bases unmatched. Primed by a sample-barcoded 5' primer and a J-beta primer mix, a second PCR proceeded for 7 to 11 cycles. MiXCR was run by TCRdb on the 5' RACE reads, yielding one entry per CDR3 protein. The sample contains around 1.7 million distinct CDR3 sequences, 28% of which appear only once. This clonotype was obtained from a woman aged 30 to 39 in good health. V usage is TRBV20-1 and J usage is TRBJ2-3, with 10 bases identical to TRBD2. The sequencing input was blood. Here the CDR3 DNA reads TGCAGTGCTATCCTAGCGGGGGAGGCCAATACGCAGTATTTT. The encoded protein is CSAILAGEANTQYF.